The rows below give T cell receptor beta chains drawn from one sample of a study of T cells in Graves' hyperthyroidism and ophthalmopathy. TCRdb ran MiXCR on the multiplex PCR reads and lists one entry per CDR3 protein. The table records 470,000 or so distinct CDR3 sequences, less than 25% of them present only once. The sequenced sample consisted of blood. Every receptor here comes from a man aged 18 to 35 with Graves' hyperthyroidism. CDR3s include the opening cysteine and the closing phenylalanine or tryptophan. D genes are given only for firm matches. Rows give clone size only sometimes, using once, few, many, or a class for an expanded clone.

clone_size	v_call	d_call	j_call	cdr3_aa	cdr3_nt
NA	TRBV20-1	TRBD1	TRBJ2-5	CTGQDRKTQYF	TGCACAGGACAGGATAGGAAGACCCAGTACTTC
many	TRBV6-5	TRBD1	TRBJ2-5	CASSYSTGEEETQYF	TGTGCCAGCAGTTACTCGACAGGGGAGGAGGAGACCCAGTACTTC
NA	TRBV6-1	NA	TRBJ2-7	CASGDLLGNSPLHF	TGTGCCAGCGGGGACTTGCTGGGTAATTCACCCCTCCACTTC
few	TRBV6-2/TRBV6-3	TRBD2	TRBJ2-3	CASSSRTSGESTDTQYF	TGTGCCAGCAGTTCCCGGACTAGCGGTGAGAGCACAGATACGCAGTATTTT
many	TRBV4-1	NA	TRBJ1-5	CASSQSVGGDQPQHF	TGCGCCAGCAGCCAATCGGTTGGGGGGGATCAGCCCCAGCATTTT
few	TRBV5-1	TRBD2	TRBJ2-7	CASSPNSSPIRSSGGTYEQYF	TGCGCCAGCAGCCCTAACTCTTCCCCCATTCGTTCTAGCGGGGGGACGTACGAGCAGTACTTC
NA	TRBV11-2	TRBD2	TRBJ2-5	CASSFSGGSGETQYF	TGTGCCAGCAGCTTTAGCGGGGGGAGCGGAGAGACCCAGTACTTC
many	TRBV15	NA	TRBJ2-7	CATSRDPAPSLEQYF	TGTGCCACCAGCAGAGACCCAGCCCCCTCCTTGGAGCAGTACTTC
many	TRBV10-3	NA	TRBJ2-2	CAISARGQLNTGELFF	TGTGCCATCAGTGCGAGAGGACAGCTGAACACCGGGGAGCTGTTTTTT
NA	TRBV19	NA	TRBJ1-5	CASSMGPAQPQHF	TGTGCCAGTAGTATGGGCCCAGCCCAGCCCCAGCATTTT
many	TRBV12-3/TRBV12-4	NA	TRBJ2-7	CASSPLRREQYF	TGTGCCAGCAGCCCCCTGAGGCGCGAGCAGTACTTC
few	TRBV28	TRBD1	TRBJ1-5	CASSLGVDRERPQHF	TGTGCCAGCAGTTTAGGGGTGGACAGGGAGAGGCCCCAGCATTTT
few	TRBV6-5	NA	TRBJ2-2	CASSSRYFTGELFF	TGTGCCAGCAGTTCTCGGTATTTCACCGGGGAGCTGTTTTTT
many	TRBV11-2	NA	TRBJ1-1	CASSFRTVGTEAFF	TGTGCCAGCAGCTTTAGGACAGTCGGCACTGAAGCTTTCTTT
few	TRBV19	TRBD1	TRBJ2-7	CASRNRRQGNEQYF	TGTGCCAGTAGAAATAGAAGACAGGGGAACGAGCAGTACTTC
many	TRBV6-5	NA	TRBJ1-5	CASSYGGSQPQHF	TGTGCCAGCAGTTATGGTGGGAGTCAGCCCCAGCATTTT
NA	TRBV5-4	TRBD1	TRBJ1-2	CASTVLQGKTNYGYTF	TGTGCCAGCACCGTCTTACAGGGGAAGACAAACTATGGCTACACCTTC
NA	TRBV12-3/TRBV12-4	NA	TRBJ2-2	CASCLTSNTGELFF	TGTGCCAGCTGTCTCACTAGCAACACCGGGGAGCTGTTTTTT
few	TRBV20-1	TRBD2	TRBJ2-5	CSARSLLTSGGPTQETQYF	TGCAGTGCTAGATCCCTGTTGACTAGCGGGGGGCCTACCCAAGAGACCCAGTACTTC
many	TRBV10-3	NA	TRBJ1-1	CAIRGSTEAFF	TGTGCCATCAGGGGGAGTACTGAAGCTTTCTTT
many	TRBV19	NA	TRBJ1-1	CATGQKAFF	TGTGCCACGGGACAAAAAGCTTTCTTT
many	TRBV6-5	NA	TRBJ2-2	CASSCQTGQGTGELFF	TGTGCCAGCAGTTGTCAAACCGGGCAGGGAACCGGGGAGCTGTTTTTT
NA	TRBV6-1	TRBD1	TRBJ2-7	CATQNRQGKNEQYF	TGTGCCACCCAAAATCGACAGGGGAAGAACGAGCAGTACTTC
many	TRBV7-2	NA	TRBJ2-5	CASAPGDLQETQYF	TGTGCCAGTGCCCCCGGGGACCTGCAAGAGACCCAGTACTTC
NA	TRBV2	NA	TRBJ2-7	CASSEAPPSYEQYF	TGTGCCAGCAGTGAAGCGCCGCCTTCCTACGAGCAGTACTTC
many	TRBV19	NA	TRBJ2-2	CASSPWEETTGELFF	TGTGCCAGTAGTCCCTGGGAGGAGACAACCGGGGAGCTGTTTTTT
many	TRBV6-1	TRBD1	TRBJ1-6	CASSRTGIRNSPLHF	TGTGCCAGCAGTCGGACAGGGATCAGGAATTCACCCCTCCACTTT
NA	TRBV6-1	NA	TRBJ1-1	CASSENTHTEAFF	TGTGCCAGCAGTGAAAACACCCACACTGAAGCTTTCTTT
few	TRBV15	NA	TRBJ2-7	CATSRDPIGRTTYEQYF	TGTGCCACCAGCAGAGATCCTATAGGCCGAACAACCTACGAGCAGTACTTC
once	TRBV4-2	TRBD2	TRBJ2-3	CASSPLEAQAGGHTDTQYF	TGTGCCAGCAGCCCCTTAGAAGCCCAGGCGGGGGGGCACACAGATACGCAGTATTTT
many	TRBV6-2/TRBV6-3	TRBD1	TRBJ2-7	CASSYSRDRSYEQYF	TGTGCCAGCAGTTACTCAAGGGACAGATCCTACGAGCAGTACTTC
NA	TRBV9	TRBD2	TRBJ2-5	CASSRLAGGTETQYF	TGTGCCAGCAGCAGACTAGCGGGGGGGACGGAGACCCAGTACTTC
many	TRBV2	TRBD1	TRBJ1-2	CASDIGQGGYGYTF	TGTGCCAGCGATATCGGACAGGGGGGTTATGGCTACACCTTC
many	TRBV2	NA	TRBJ1-2	CASSDAGSDYGYTF	TGTGCCAGCAGTGATGCGGGGTCCGACTATGGCTACACCTTC
NA	TRBV4-1	NA	TRBJ1-2	CASSPPRVSNYGYTF	TGCGCCAGCAGCCCCCCGCGGGTCTCTAACTATGGCTACACCTTC
many	TRBV2	NA	TRBJ1-5	CASSEPTGINQPQHF	TGTGCCAGCAGTGAACCGACAGGAATCAATCAGCCCCAGCATTTT
few	TRBV2	NA	TRBJ2-6	CASGTPEGGANVLTF	TGTGCCAGCGGAACCCCCGAGGGAGGGGCCAACGTCCTGACTTTC
few	TRBV18	NA	TRBJ2-2	CASSPTGTEYTGELFF	TGTGCCAGCTCACCAACTGGGACGGAATACACCGGGGAGCTGTTTTTT
many	TRBV28	NA	TRBJ1-5	CASNTGLYSNQPQHF	TGTGCCAGCAATACAGGACTCTATAGCAATCAGCCCCAGCATTTT
many	TRBV6-1	TRBD1	TRBJ1-5	CAINRGHQPQHF	TGTGCCATCAACAGGGGACATCAGCCCCAGCATTTT
NA	TRBV6-1	TRBD1	TRBJ1-2	CASSEGTVGGYTF	TGTGCCAGCAGTGAGGGGACAGTTGGAGGCTACACCTTC
many	TRBV6-1	TRBD1	TRBJ1-1	CASETGSGTEAFF	TGTGCCAGCGAGACAGGGAGCGGCACTGAAGCTTTCTTT
many	TRBV10-3	TRBD1	TRBJ1-2	CAISESGTVTYGYTF	TGTGCCATCAGTGAGTCCGGGACAGTGACCTATGGCTACACCTTC
many	TRBV28	NA	TRBJ2-4	CASSFSAGWFIQYF	TGTGCCAGCAGTTTTTCGGCGGGATGGTTCATTCAGTACTTC
NA	TRBV9	NA	TRBJ1-1	CASSASGGSGEAFF	TGTGCCAGCAGCGCCTCGGGAGGGAGCGGTGAAGCTTTCTTT
NA	TRBV7-2	NA	TRBJ1-2	CASSTRTRGYGYTF	TGTGCCAGCAGCACTCGGACGCGGGGCTATGGCTACACCTTC
many	TRBV11-1	NA	TRBJ1-1	CASSPIGGKRGNTEAFF	TGTGCCAGCAGCCCTATTGGGGGCAAGAGAGGAAACACTGAAGCTTTCTTT
many	TRBV12-3/TRBV12-4	NA	TRBJ2-7	CASSFWGNEQYF	TGTGCCAGCAGTTTTTGGGGGAACGAGCAGTACTTC
many	TRBV12-3/TRBV12-4	NA	TRBJ1-1	CASSPQSRVVGTEAFF	TGTGCCAGCAGTCCCCAGAGCAGGGTGGTTGGGACTGAAGCTTTCTTT
many	TRBV6-1	NA	TRBJ1-5	CASSEVGANNQPQHF	TGTGCCAGCAGTGAAGTGGGGGCGAACAATCAGCCCCAGCATTTT
few	TRBV24-1	NA	TRBJ2-2	CATSDHLITTGSGELFF	TGTGCCACCAGTGACCACTTGATTACCACAGGTTCCGGGGAGCTGTTTTTT
few	TRBV13	NA	TRBJ1-2	CASSTGGTDHGYTF	TGTGCCAGCAGCACAGGCGGGACCGACCATGGCTACACCTTC
NA	TRBV6-5	TRBD1	TRBJ1-1	CASSYPQGRGEAFF	TGTGCCAGCAGTTACCCACAGGGGAGGGGAGAAGCTTTCTTT